The 29 T cell receptor beta chains reported below all come from one sample, sequenced in a study of blood T cell repertoires in COVID-19 (dated by TCRdb to 2018 to 2021). Library generation was performed with the immunoSEQ multiplex PCR assay. What TCRdb holds here is the immuneACCESS table cut down to in-frame rearrangements. Part of the clones is not present; checked against another copy, under half of the missing clones reflect an unresolved V gene, and the others are unexplained. For this sample there are approximately 240,000 clones; more than 75% appear just once. The ten largest clones capture 2.9% of the sample. The sample was peripheral blood. Receptors originate from a man between 50 and 59 years old who had recovered from COVID-19.

This chain connects TRBV29-1 to TRBJ2-4; 8 bases are shared with TRBD2. Germline V gene sequence: CDR1 SQVTM, CDR2 ANQGSEA. This CDR3 comprises 15 residues. Germline trimming cut 0 bases from V and 8 bases from J; bases unmatched to any gene: 9. CDR3 coding DNA: TGCAGCGTTGAAGATTTTGCGGGAGGTAGGGACATTCAGTACTTC. Residues: CSVEDFAGGRDIQYF. The entire variable domain, with the rest obtained from reference TRBV29-1 and TRBJ2-4, is as follows: SAVISQKPSRDICQRGTSLTIQCQVDSQVTMMFWYRQQPGQSLTLIATANQGSEATYESGFVIDKFPISRPNLTFSTLTVSNMSPEDSSIYLCSVEDFAGGRDIQYFGAGTRLSVL.

The V gene is TRBV5-4, the J gene TRBJ2-2, with 8 bases identical to TRBD2. This CDR3 spans 16 amino acids. V shed 3 bases and J 4 bases; nucleotides not matched to a gene: 8. Per germline, CDR1 SGHNT and CDR2 YYREEE (reference sequence). The CDR3 is CASSWTGTSSTGELFF. DNA of the CDR3: TGTGCCAGCAGCTGGACCGGGACTAGTTCCACCGGGGAGCTGTTTTTT.

V and J are TRBV5-4 and TRBJ2-1; D is undetermined. V was shortened by 4 bases and J by 7 bases, with 9 bases between the two germline ends. From germline, CDR1 is SGHNT and CDR2 YYREEE (reference sequence). This CDR3 spans 12 amino acids. CDR3 in DNA: TGTGCCAGCAGCACGACTCCAAATGAGCAGTTCTTC. This gives the protein CASSTTPNEQFF.

V usage is TRBV10-3 and J usage is TRBJ1-2; 7 nucleotides line up with TRBD1. This CDR3 region has 12 residues. The germline V gene has CDR1 ENHRY and CDR2 SYGVKD. V trimming: 6 bases; J trimming: 6 bases; junction bases outside the gene matches: 4. The DNA of the CDR3 is TGTGCCATCAGCAACAGGGGTGATGGCTACACCTTC. It specifies CAISNRGDGYTF.

The chain has TRBV11-2 and TRBJ1-2; D is unclear. V lost 6 bases and J lost 2, with 7 bases in between. Germline assignment: CDR1 SGHAT and CDR2 FQNNGV. The CDR3 is made up of 12 amino acids. In DNA, the CDR3 is TGTGCCAGCAGGCGGAACAACTATGGCTACACCTTC. Translated, it gives CASRRNNYGYTF.

V gene TRBV30 combines with J gene TRBJ1-1, with D possibly matching TRBD1 (6 bases). In germline, CDR1 is GTSNPN, CDR2 SVGIG (reference sequence). CDR3 size: 17 residues. V was shortened by 4 bases and J by 1 base, with 22 bases between the two germline ends. In DNA, the CDR3 is TGTGCCTGGATACCGGGACAAATACTATCTCGGAACACTGAAGCTTTCTTT. This gives the protein CAWIPGQILSRNTEAFF.

The rearrangement uses TRBV5-1 and TRBJ2-7; D not certain. CDR1 and CDR2 (germline): SGHRS, YFSETQ. This CDR3 has 15 residues. Trimming shortened V by 2 bases and J by 2 bases, and 14 bases separated the two germline ends. CDR3 nucleotides: TGCGCCAGCAGCTTTGGAGAACTTACTCCCTACGAGCAGTACTTC. Its translation is CASSFGELTPYEQYF. Full variable domain (missing parts from reference TRBV5-1 and TRBJ2-7): KAGVTQTPRYLIKTRGQQVTLSCSPISGHRSVSWYQQTPGQGLQFLFEYFSETQRNKGNFPGRFSGRQFSNSRSEMNVSTLELGDSALYLCASSFGELTPYEQYFGPGTRLTVT.

The rearrangement joins TRBV12-5 to TRBJ2-1, with D possibly being TRBD1 (6 bases). V shed 3 bases and J shed 7 bases, with 19 bases lying between them. In germline, CDR1 is LGHNT, CDR2 FRNRAP. The CDR3 sequence is 16 residues long. CDR3 sequence reads: CASGLQLNGQNNEQFF. The CDR3 DNA is TGTGCTAGTGGTTTACAACTTAACGGACAGAATAATGAGCAGTTCTTC. Variable domain in full (rest from reference TRBV12-5 and TRBJ2-1): DARVTQTPRHKVTEMGQEVTMRCQPILGHNTVFWYRQTMMQGLELLAYFRNRAPLDDSGMPKDRFSAEMPDATLATLKIQPSEPRDSAVYFCASGLQLNGQNNEQFFGPGTRLTVL.

The chain combines TRBV18 with TRBJ2-1, with TRBD1 matching 7 bases. J lost 6 bases, V lost 4 bases, and 6 bases had no gene match. The germline V gene encodes CDR1 KGHSH and CDR2 LQKENI. The CDR3 runs to 14 residues. CDR3 DNA sequence: TGTGCCAGCTCACGAGGAGGACAGGCCAATGAGCAGTTCTTC. Protein: CASSRGGQANEQFF.

The J gene is TRBJ2-5, the V gene TRBV4-2; 9 nucleotides match TRBD2. J lost 4 bases, V lost 1 base, and 7 bases had no gene match. The V gene's germline CDR1 is LGHNA and CDR2 YNFKEQ. This CDR3 contains 16 residues. Here the CDR3 reads CASSQVQREVPETQYF. The DNA of the CDR3 is TGTGCCAGCAGCCAAGTCCAGCGGGAGGTTCCAGAGACCCAGTACTTC.

The V gene is TRBV7-9, the J gene TRBJ1-4; D perhaps matches TRBD1 (5 bases). Germline CDR1 and CDR2: SEHNR and FQNEAQ (reference sequence). The CDR3 length is 14 residues. Between the trimmed V and J ends, which lost 6 bases and 3 bases, there was a span of 11 bases. The DNA for the CDR3 is TGTGCCAGCAGTCGGGGGTCGGCTAATGAAAAACTGTTTTTT. Protein: CASSRGSANEKLFF.

A few counts support this clone. The V and J genes are TRBV10-3 and TRBJ2-7; D is undetermined. From germline, CDR1 is ENHRY and CDR2 SYGVKD. V lost 5 bases, J lost 0 bases, and 5 bases lay in between. CDR3 size: 12 residues. The CDR3 DNA reads as TGTGCCATCAGTAGCGTCTCCTACGAGCAGTACTTC. Its protein product is CAISSVSYEQYF.

The V gene is TRBV6-2 or TRBV6-3, the J gene TRBJ1-2, with 7 positions matching TRBD1. The length of the CDR3 is 13 residues. CDR1 is MNHEY and CDR2 is SVGEGT in the germline V gene. The junction had 4 bases not matched to a gene; V was cut back by 3 bases and J by 6 bases. The CDR3 coding sequence is TGTGCCAGCAGTTATACAGGGACAGATGGCTACACCTTC. It yields the protein CASSYTGTDGYTF.

J is TRBJ2-5 and V is TRBV7-2; TRBD2 matches at 14 bases. The V and J ends lost 2 bases and 5 bases, in that order; junction bases with no gene match: 4. This CDR3 is 16 amino acids long. CDR1 and CDR2 from the germline V gene are SGHTA and FQGNSA. The CDR3 coding sequence is TGTGCCAGCAGCTTAACGACTAGCGGGAGGGTTGAGACCCAGTACTTC. Translating gives CASSLTTSGRVETQYF.

The gene calls are TRBV27 and TRBJ1-1, with TRBD1 matching 8 bases. V gave up 2 bases and J gave up 4 bases; unmatched junction bases: 6. CDR1 MNHEY and CDR2 SMNVEV come from the germline V gene (reference sequence). This CDR3 region has 15 residues. The CDR3 is CASSLTTGALTEAFF. The CDR3 nucleotides read TGTGCCAGCAGTTTAACGACAGGGGCGCTCACTGAAGCTTTCTTT.

The chain carries TRBV2 and TRBJ2-1, with 8 bases aligning to TRBD1. The CDR3 is 14 residues long. Germline V lookup: CDR1 SNHLY, CDR2 FYNNEI. J gave up 10 bases and V 1 base, and 6 bases lay outside the gene matches. CDR3 nucleotides: TGTGCCAGCAGTGAAGGGACAGGGAGAAACGAGCAGTTCTTC. It codes for CASSEGTGRNEQFF.

The chain combines TRBV25-1 with TRBJ2-7; D unresolved. Between the trimmed V and J ends, which lost 6 bases and 1 base, there was a span of 13 bases. The length of the CDR3 is 14 residues. Germline CDR1 MGHDK, CDR2 SYGVNS. CDR3 sequence reads: CASRPKTASYEQYF. The DNA of the CDR3 is TGTGCCAGCAGACCAAAGACTGCTTCCTACGAGCAGTACTTC.

The chain couples TRBV20-1 to TRBJ2-7, with 8 bases that match TRBD2. Per germline, CDR1 DFQATT and CDR2 SNEGSKA (reference sequence). The V and J ends lost 3 bases and 1 base, in that order; junction bases with no gene match: 11. The CDR3 runs to 16 residues. CDR3 nucleotide sequence: TGCAGTGCTAGTGGGCTCGCGGGAGGTCCTTCCTACGAGCAGTACTTC. Protein product: CSASGLAGGPSYEQYF.

V gene TRBV3-1 (or the pseudogene TRBV3-2) combines with J gene TRBJ1-2; no clear D gene. Germline V gene sequence: CDR1 LGHDT, CDR2 YNNKEL (reference sequence). The CDR3 runs 15 residues. V shed 0 bases and J shed 5 bases, with 13 bases lying between them. The CDR3 DNA follows: TGTGCCAGCAGCCAAGATCTTGGGCAGCCGTATGGCTACACCTTC. Encoded protein: CASSQDLGQPYGYTF.

The V and J genes are TRBV6-5 and TRBJ1-2; a weak D match, TRBD1 (6 bases). Looked up from germline, CDR1 is MNHEY and CDR2 is SVGAGI. This CDR3 comprises 15 residues. V was trimmed by 2 bases and J by 6 bases, leaving 16 bases between them. As DNA, the CDR3 is TGTGCCAGCAGTTACCCACCCGGGGGGGCTAATGGCTACACCTTC. This encodes CASSYPPGGANGYTF.

The gene calls are TRBV27 and TRBJ2-5; 7 bases match TRBD2. The CDR3 extends over 12 amino acids. Unmatched junction bases numbered 4, after V lost 3 bases and J lost 9 bases. Germline-derived CDR1 and CDR2 are MNHEY and SMNVEV (reference sequence). Written as DNA, the CDR3 is TGTGCCAGCAGTTTGGAAAGCGGGGCCCAGTACTTC. Translation: CASSLESGAQYF.

The chain uses TRBV9 and TRBJ1-5; D is uncertain. CDR3 length equals 13 residues. Trimming pared 4 bases from V and 2 bases from J, leaving 7 bases between. The V gene's germline CDR1 is SGDLS and CDR2 YYNGEE. The CDR3 here is CASSPQGNQPQHF. The DNA for the CDR3 is TGTGCCAGCAGCCCCCAGGGCAATCAGCCCCAGCATTTT.

This rearrangement joins TRBV19 to TRBJ2-7, with 7 bases matching TRBD1. Unmatched junction bases numbered 15, after V lost 7 bases and J lost 6 bases. CDR3 length: 15 residues. Per germline, CDR1 LNHDA and CDR2 SQIVND (reference sequence). The CDR3 DNA is TGTGCCAGTAAGTCAAGTACAGGGGAAGGTCGCGAGCAGTACTTC. Its protein is CASKSSTGEGREQYF.

CDR3 residues: CASSITGVPYNEQFF. CDR3 in DNA: TGTGCCAGTAGTATCACGGGAGTGCCCTACAATGAGCAGTTCTTC. The chain employs TRBV19 and TRBJ2-1; D might be TRBD2 (6 bases). Trimming stripped 3 bases from V and 2 bases from J, with 11 bases between. Germline CDR1 and CDR2: LNHDA and SQIVND (reference sequence). CDR3 length: 15 residues.

A few counts support this clone. This chain joins TRBV2 and TRBJ1-3; D possibly corresponds to TRBD1 (5 bases). V was trimmed by 4 bases and J by 0 bases, leaving 7 bases between them. Germline V gene sequence: CDR1 SNHLY, CDR2 FYNNEI. The CDR3 runs 14 residues. CDR3 coding DNA: TGTGCCAGCAGTGTTACAGGCTCTGGAAACACCATATATTTT. The encoded protein is CASSVTGSGNTIYF.

The chain joins TRBV27 to TRBJ2-7, with 7 bases fitting TRBD2. The CDR3 contains 13 residues. J lost 6 bases, V lost 2 bases, and 4 bases had no gene match. From germline, CDR1 is MNHEY and CDR2 SMNVEV (reference sequence). The CDR3 bases are TGTGCCAGCAGTTTACGGGAGGTGACCGAGCAGTACTTC. Its translation: CASSLREVTEQYF.

This clone has a single count. The chain has TRBV27 and TRBJ1-2, with D perhaps matching TRBD1 (5 bases). The CDR3 runs to 13 residues. The V and J ends lost 7 bases and 2 bases respectively, with 11 bases between them. The V gene's germline CDR1 is MNHEY and CDR2 SMNVEV (reference sequence). CDR3 amino acids: CASTTGENYGYTF. CDR3 nucleotide sequence: TGTGCCAGCACTACAGGAGAAAACTATGGCTACACCTTC.

The J gene is TRBJ2-2, the V gene TRBV6-1, with no clear D. The V gene lost 0 bases and the J gene lost 2 bases, with 4 bases spanning the gap. The CDR3 runs to 14 residues. The germline CDR1 and CDR2 sequences are MNHNS and SASEGT. For the CDR3, the DNA is TGTGCCAGCAGTGAAGCCCAAAACACCGGGGAGCTGTTTTTT. Amino acids: CASSEAQNTGELFF.

The chain links TRBV3-1 (or the pseudogene TRBV3-2) to TRBJ2-7; no firm D call. Germline V gives CDR1 LGHDT, CDR2 YNNKEL (reference sequence). The CDR3 has 16 residues. The V gene lost 0 bases and the J gene lost 6 bases, with 18 bases spanning the gap. The CDR3 protein is CASSQDLGGSRGEQYF. In nucleotides, the CDR3 is TGTGCCAGCAGCCAAGATCTTGGTGGGTCCCGCGGCGAGCAGTACTTC.